This is a list of T cell receptor beta chains from one sample in a study of CD8 T cells in ankylosing spondylitis. MiXCR, applied by TCRdb to the 5' RACE reads, yields one record per CDR3 protein. The data contain around 88,000 distinct CDR3 sequences, about 9% of them singletons. Sequenced input: blood, either unsorted or a sorted T cell fraction (not recorded which). These receptors all come from a male donor with ankylosing spondylitis or in good health (not recorded which). The CDR3 runs from the conserved cysteine through the conserved F or W. Fields, in order: V gene, J gene, D gene, CDR3 protein. The D gene is left open where the match is weak.

>TRBV29-1|TRBJ2-3|NA
CSVGPDGYTDTQYF
>TRBV2|TRBJ2-1|NA
CAICEGSLSGLSYNEQFF
>TRBV6-5|TRBJ2-7|TRBD2
CASSYTAGTSDSEQYF
>TRBV5-1|TRBJ1-1|NA
CASTRLQPRGTEAFF
>TRBV7-8|TRBJ1-1|NA
CASSFGNTEAFF
>TRBV7-2|TRBJ2-3|NA
CASSLVGGDTQYF
>TRBV7-6|TRBJ2-2|TRBD1
CASRDNRGSNTGELFF
>TRBV12-3/TRBV12-4|TRBJ2-5|NA
CASSPLAWGETQYF
>TRBV5-5|TRBJ1-5|TRBD1
CASSPHRQGTGNQPQHF
>TRBV20-1|TRBJ2-7|TRBD2
CSAPDPLAGGYEQYF
>TRBV5-1|TRBJ1-6|NA
CASSLDSSTNSPLHF
>TRBV5-1|TRBJ2-1|TRBD2
CASSYQLAGAYNEQFF
>TRBV9|TRBJ1-1|NA
CASSVAEEGTWGQAFF
>TRBV3-1|TRBJ2-7|NA
CASSQGIGGSYEQYF
>TRBV29-1|TRBJ2-4|NA
CSVEVAKNIQYF
>TRBV7-3|TRBJ2-7|NA
CASSLTTVSEQYF
>TRBV20-1|TRBJ2-7|TRBD1
CSARGNRGYEQYF
>TRBV12-3/TRBV12-4|TRBJ1-3|NA
CASSLEDRLSGNTIYF
>TRBV29-1|TRBJ2-5|TRBD1
CSGDRGETQYF
>TRBV5-1|TRBJ2-2|NA
CASSWTVGANTGELFF
>TRBV19|TRBJ2-2|TRBD1
CASRQQGASGGELFF
>TRBV14|TRBJ1-2|NA
CASSQGSVYGYTF
>TRBV12-3/TRBV12-4|TRBJ2-3|NA
CASSFGESTDTQYF
>TRBV12-3/TRBV12-4|TRBJ2-7|TRBD1
CASSPTGGEQYF
>TRBV6-1|TRBJ2-3|TRBD1
CASRPGQATDTQYF
>TRBV10-3|TRBJ2-3|TRBD2
CAISESLAGGQDTQYF
>TRBV7-9|TRBJ1-1|NA
CASSLGGGQNTEAFF
>TRBV7-6|TRBJ2-3|TRBD2
CASSLLSGGTDTQYF
>TRBV7-2|TRBJ2-3|TRBD2
CASSPLAELNTDTQYF
>TRBV30|TRBJ1-1|NA
CAWKWYDTEAFF
>TRBV5-1|TRBJ2-7|NA
CASSLAGETSTYEQYF
>TRBV5-1|TRBJ1-6|NA
CASSSRGAEIGSPLHF
>TRBV12-3/TRBV12-4|TRBJ2-4|NA
CASKRLAKNIQYF
>TRBV7-2|TRBJ2-5|NA
CASSLAGDRETQYF
>TRBV24-1|TRBJ1-2|TRBD1
CATSDRGTGGQYGYTF
>TRBV23-1|TRBJ1-4|NA
CASSKTRGNEKLFF
>TRBV6-5|TRBJ1-1|NA
CASSYLLGGSGTEAFF
>TRBV20-1|TRBJ2-7|NA
CSASRQEQYF
>TRBV12-3/TRBV12-4|TRBJ2-5|NA
CASSLRRDEETQYF
>TRBV5-1|TRBJ2-7|TRBD2
CASSWGGKEDEQYF
>TRBV12-3/TRBV12-4|TRBJ2-5|NA
CASSLGVEIQYF
>TRBV12-3/TRBV12-4|TRBJ2-5|TRBD1
CASSTDRDQETQYF
>TRBV27|TRBJ2-7|TRBD1
CASSFLDRHHEQYF
>TRBV5-1|TRBJ2-7|NA
CASSLNHPRLGKEQYF
>TRBV2|TRBJ1-4|TRBD1
CASSDDRGNEKLFF
>TRBV12-3/TRBV12-4|TRBJ2-7|NA
CASRPSALEYEQYF